This TCR beta chain was sequenced for a study of T cells after yellow fever vaccination. Germline V CDR1 and CDR2: SGHRS, YFSETQ. The CDR3 contains 14 residues. V was pared by 2 bases and J by 4 bases, with 9 bases between. This clonotype was counted ten times or more. 5'RACE template switching added a universal primer site and UMIs to TCR cDNA. TCRdb re-called the 5' RACE reads with MiXCR, one entry per CDR3 protein. The data contain some 240,000 distinct CDR3 sequences, roughly 3.7% of them singletons. The sequenced sample was PBMCs, obtained 15 days after the yellow fever booster vaccination. The rearrangement uses TRBV5-1 and TRBJ2-2; no firm D call. The receptor comes from a man aged 18 to 29 who received the YFV17D yellow fever vaccine. For the CDR3, the DNA is TGCGCCAGCAGCTTTGTAGGAACCACCGGGGAGCTGTTTTTT. It yields the protein CASSFVGTTGELFF.